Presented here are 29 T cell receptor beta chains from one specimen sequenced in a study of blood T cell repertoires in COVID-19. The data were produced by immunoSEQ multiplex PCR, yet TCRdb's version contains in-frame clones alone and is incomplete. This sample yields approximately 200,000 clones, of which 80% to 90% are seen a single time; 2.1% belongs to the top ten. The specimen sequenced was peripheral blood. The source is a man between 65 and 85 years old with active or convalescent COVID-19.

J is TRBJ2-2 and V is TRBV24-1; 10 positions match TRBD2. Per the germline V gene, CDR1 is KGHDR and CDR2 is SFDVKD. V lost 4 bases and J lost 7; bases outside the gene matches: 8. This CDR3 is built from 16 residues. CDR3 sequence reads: CATSESSGGADGELFF. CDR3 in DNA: TGTGCCACCAGTGAGTCCAGCGGGGGGGCCGACGGGGAGCTGTTTTTT.

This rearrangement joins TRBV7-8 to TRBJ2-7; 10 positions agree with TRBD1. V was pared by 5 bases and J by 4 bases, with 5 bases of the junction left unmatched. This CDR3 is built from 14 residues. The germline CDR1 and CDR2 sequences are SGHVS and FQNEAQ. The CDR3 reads CASSIGTGEYEQYF. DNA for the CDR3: TGTGCCAGCAGCATCGGGACAGGGGAATACGAGCAGTACTTC.

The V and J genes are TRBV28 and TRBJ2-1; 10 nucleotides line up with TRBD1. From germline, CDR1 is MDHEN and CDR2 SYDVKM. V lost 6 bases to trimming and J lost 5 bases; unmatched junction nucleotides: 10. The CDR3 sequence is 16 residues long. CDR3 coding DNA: TGTGCCAGCAGCTCTCCGGGACAGGGGTACCACAATGAGCAGTTCTTC. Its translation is CASSSPGQGYHNEQFF.

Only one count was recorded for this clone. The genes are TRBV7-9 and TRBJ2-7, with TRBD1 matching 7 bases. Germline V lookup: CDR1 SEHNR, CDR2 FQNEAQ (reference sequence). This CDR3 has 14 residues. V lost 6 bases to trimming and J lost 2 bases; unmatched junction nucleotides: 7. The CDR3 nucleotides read TGTGCCAGCAGTACCGGACAGGCCGCCTACGAGCAGTACTTC. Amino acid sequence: CASSTGQAAYEQYF.

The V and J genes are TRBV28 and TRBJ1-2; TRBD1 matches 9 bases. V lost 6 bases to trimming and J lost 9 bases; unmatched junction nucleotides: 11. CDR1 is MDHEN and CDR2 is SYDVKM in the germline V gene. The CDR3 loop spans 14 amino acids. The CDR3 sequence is CASSPPGQGRSYTF. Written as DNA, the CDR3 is TGTGCCAGCAGCCCCCCGGGACAGGGCCGTAGCTACACCTTC.

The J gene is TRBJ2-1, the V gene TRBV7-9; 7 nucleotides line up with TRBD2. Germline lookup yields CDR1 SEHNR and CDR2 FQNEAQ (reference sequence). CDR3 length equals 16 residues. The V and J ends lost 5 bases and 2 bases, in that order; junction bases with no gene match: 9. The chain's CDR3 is CASSTNGGEAYNEQFF. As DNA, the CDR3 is TGTGCCAGCAGCACCAATGGGGGGGAGGCCTACAATGAGCAGTTCTTC.

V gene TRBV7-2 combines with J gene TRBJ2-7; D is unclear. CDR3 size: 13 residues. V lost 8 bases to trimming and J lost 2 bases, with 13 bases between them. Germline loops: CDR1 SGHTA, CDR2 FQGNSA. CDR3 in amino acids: CASGPPPAYEQYF. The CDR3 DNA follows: TGTGCCAGCGGGCCGCCCCCGGCCTACGAGCAGTACTTC.

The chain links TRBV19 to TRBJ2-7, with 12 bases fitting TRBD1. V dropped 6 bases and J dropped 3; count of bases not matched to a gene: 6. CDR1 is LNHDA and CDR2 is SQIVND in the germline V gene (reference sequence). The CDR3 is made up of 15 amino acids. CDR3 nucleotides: TGTGCCAGTAGCAAGGGACAGGGGGCCGTCTACGAGCAGTACTTC. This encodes CASSKGQGAVYEQYF.

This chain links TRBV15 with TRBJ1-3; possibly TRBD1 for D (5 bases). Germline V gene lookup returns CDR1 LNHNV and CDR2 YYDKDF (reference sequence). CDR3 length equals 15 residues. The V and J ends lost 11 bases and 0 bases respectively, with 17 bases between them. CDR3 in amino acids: CAPGEAVSSGNTIYF. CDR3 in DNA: TGTGCCCCGGGGGAGGCGGTAAGCTCTGGAAACACCATATATTTT.

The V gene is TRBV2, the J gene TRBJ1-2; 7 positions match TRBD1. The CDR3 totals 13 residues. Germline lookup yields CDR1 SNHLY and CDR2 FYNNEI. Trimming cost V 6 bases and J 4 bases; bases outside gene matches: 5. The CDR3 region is CASRTTGAYGYTF. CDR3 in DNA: TGTGCCAGCAGAACTACAGGGGCCTATGGCTACACCTTC.

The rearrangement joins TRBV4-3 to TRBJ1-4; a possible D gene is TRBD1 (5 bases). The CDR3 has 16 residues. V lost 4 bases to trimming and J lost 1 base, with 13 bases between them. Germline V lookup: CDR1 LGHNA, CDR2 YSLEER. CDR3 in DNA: TGCGCCAGCAGCCCAGGCTCGGGGGGAACTAATGAAAAACTGTTTTTT. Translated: CASSPGSGGTNEKLFF.

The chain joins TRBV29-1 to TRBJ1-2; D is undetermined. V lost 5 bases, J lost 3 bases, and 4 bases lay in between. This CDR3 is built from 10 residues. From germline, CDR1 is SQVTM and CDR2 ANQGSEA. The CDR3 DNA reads TGCAGCGTTCATCACTATGGCTACACCTTC. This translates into CSVHHYGYTF. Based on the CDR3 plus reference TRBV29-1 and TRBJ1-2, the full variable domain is SAVISQKPSRDICQRGTSLTIQCQVDSQVTMMFWYRQQPGQSLTLIATANQGSEATYESGFVIDKFPISRPNLTFSTLTVSNMSPEDSSIYLCSVHHYGYTFGSGTRLTVV.

The CDR3 region has the DNA TGCGCCAGCAGCCAAGGTCGACAGGGTTTAAATGAGCAGTTCTTC. It codes for CASSQGRQGLNEQFF. This chain joins TRBV4-1 and TRBJ2-1, with 7 bases aligning to TRBD1. Germline trimming cut 1 base from V and 7 bases from J; bases unmatched to any gene: 7. The V gene's germline CDR1 is MGHRA and CDR2 YSYEKL. The CDR3 contains 15 residues.

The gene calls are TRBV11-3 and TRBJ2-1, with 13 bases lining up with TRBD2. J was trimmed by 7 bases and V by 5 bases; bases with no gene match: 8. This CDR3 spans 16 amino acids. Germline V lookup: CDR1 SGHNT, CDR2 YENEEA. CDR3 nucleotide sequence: TGTGCCAGCAGCCAAACTAGCGGGAGGGTCGGAAATGAGCAGTTCTTC. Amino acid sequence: CASSQTSGRVGNEQFF.

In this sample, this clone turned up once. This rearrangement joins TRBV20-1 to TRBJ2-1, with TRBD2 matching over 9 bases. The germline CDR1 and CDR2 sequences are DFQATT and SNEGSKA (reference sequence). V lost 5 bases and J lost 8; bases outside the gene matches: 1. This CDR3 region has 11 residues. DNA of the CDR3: TGCAGTGCTGAGCGGGGGGATGAGCAGTTCTTC. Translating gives CSAERGDEQFF.

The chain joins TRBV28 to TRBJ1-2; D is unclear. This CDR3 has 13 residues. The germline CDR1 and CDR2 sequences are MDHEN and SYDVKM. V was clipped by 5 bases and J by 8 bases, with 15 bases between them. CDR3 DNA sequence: TGTGCCAGCAGTCTGGCCGCCTCTTGGGGCTACACCTTC. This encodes CASSLAASWGYTF.

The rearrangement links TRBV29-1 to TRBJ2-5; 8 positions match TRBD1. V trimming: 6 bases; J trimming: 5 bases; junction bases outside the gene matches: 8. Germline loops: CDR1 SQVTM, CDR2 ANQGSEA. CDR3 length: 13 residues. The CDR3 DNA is TGCAGCGTAGCGACAGGGGCGGGGGAGACCCAGTACTTC. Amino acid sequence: CSVATGAGETQYF.

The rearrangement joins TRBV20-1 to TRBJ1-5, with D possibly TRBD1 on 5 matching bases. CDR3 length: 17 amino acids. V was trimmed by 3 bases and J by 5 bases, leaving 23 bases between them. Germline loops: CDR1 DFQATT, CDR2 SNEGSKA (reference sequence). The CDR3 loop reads CSASRGGGTHPDQPQHF. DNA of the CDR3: TGCAGTGCTAGTCGGGGGGGTGGGACCCACCCCGATCAGCCCCAGCATTTT.

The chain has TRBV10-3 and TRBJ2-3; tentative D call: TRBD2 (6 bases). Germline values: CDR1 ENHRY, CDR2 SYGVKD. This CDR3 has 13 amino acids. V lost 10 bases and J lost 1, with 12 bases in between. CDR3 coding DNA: TGTGCCACCTCGGGAGTAGGCACAGATACGCAGTATTTT. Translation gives CATSGVGTDTQYF.

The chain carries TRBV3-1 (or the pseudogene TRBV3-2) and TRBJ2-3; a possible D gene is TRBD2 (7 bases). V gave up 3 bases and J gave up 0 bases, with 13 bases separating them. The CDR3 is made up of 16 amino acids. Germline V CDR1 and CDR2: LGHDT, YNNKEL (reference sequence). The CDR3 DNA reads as TGTGCCAGCAGCCAGAGTGGGGGGGCTAGCACAGATACGCAGTATTTT. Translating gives CASSQSGGASTDTQYF.

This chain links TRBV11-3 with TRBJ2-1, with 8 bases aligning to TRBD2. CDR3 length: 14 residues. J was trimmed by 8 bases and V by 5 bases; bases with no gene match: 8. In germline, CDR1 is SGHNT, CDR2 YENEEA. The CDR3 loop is CASSPSGGHDEQFF. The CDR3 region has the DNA TGTGCCAGCAGCCCCTCGGGGGGGCACGATGAGCAGTTCTTC.

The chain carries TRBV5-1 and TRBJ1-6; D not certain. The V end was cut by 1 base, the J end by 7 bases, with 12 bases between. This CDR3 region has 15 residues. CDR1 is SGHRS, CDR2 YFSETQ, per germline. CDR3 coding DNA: TGCGCCAGCAGCTTGTCGGTTTTGCCCAATTCACCCCTCCACTTT. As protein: CASSLSVLPNSPLHF.

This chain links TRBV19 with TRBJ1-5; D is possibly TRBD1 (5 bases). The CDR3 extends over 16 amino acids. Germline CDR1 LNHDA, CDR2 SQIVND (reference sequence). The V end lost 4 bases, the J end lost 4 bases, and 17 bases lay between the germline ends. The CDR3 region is CASSTSLEGWNQPQHF. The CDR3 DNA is TGTGCCAGTAGTACTTCTCTGGAGGGGTGGAATCAGCCCCAGCATTTT.

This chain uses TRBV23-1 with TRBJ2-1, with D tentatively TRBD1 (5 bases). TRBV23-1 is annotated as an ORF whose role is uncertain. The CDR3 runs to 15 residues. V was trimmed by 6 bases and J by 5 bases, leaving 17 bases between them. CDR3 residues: CASSQGPGRNNEQFF. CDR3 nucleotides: TGCGCCAGCAGCCAGGGTCCCGGGCGAAACAATGAGCAGTTCTTC.

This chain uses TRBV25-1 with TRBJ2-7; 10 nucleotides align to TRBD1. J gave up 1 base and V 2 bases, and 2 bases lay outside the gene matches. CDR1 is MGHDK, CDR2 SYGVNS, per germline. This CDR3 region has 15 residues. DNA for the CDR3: TGTGCCAGCAGTGAACGGGGACAGGGGTCCTACGAGCAGTACTTC. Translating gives CASSERGQGSYEQYF.

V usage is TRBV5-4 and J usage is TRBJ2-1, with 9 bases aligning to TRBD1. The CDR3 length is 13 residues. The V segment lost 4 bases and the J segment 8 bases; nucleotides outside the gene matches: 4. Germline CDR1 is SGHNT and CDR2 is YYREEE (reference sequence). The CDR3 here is CASSIQGAYEQFF. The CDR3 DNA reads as TGTGCCAGCAGCATACAGGGGGCATATGAGCAGTTCTTC.

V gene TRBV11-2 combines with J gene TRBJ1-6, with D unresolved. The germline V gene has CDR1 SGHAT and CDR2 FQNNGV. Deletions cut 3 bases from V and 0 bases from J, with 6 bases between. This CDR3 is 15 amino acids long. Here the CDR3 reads CASSFTDSYNSPLHF. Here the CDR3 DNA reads TGTGCCAGCAGCTTTACAGACTCCTATAATTCACCCCTCCACTTT.

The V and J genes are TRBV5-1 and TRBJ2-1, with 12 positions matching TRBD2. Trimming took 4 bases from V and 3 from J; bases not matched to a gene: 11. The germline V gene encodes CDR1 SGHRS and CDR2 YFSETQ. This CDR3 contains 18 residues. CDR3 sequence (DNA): TGCGCCAGCAGCCCTCTAGCGGGGGGGCGGTATTACTACAATGAGCAGTTCTTC. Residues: CASSPLAGGRYYYNEQFF.

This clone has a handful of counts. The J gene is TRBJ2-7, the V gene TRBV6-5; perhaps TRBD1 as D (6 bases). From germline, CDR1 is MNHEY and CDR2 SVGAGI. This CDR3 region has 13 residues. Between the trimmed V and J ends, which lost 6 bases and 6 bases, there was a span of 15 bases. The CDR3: CASSQYRAGEQYF. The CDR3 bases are TGTGCCAGCAGCCAATACAGGGCCGGCGAGCAGTACTTC.